This T cell receptor (beta chain) was sequenced during a study of blood T cell repertoires in COVID-19. About the research overall: Whether acute or convalescent, the COVID-19 samples came from the United States, Italy and Spain. From T cells, B-cell-depleted T cells, or PBMCs came the material, which was cDNA or gDNA.

Original methodology: Amplifying reference gene primers gave estimates of nucleated cell counts. Generated by immunoSEQ multiplex PCR, the TCRdb table keeps only in-frame clones and is missing some. D and trimming were read from the DNA, whereas the V and J calls and clone size are those reported in that table. The sample holds fewer than 300,000 clones, roughly 85% seen once. Losses at the gene ends were 4 bases for V and 5 bases for J; bases not matched to a gene: 11. This CDR3 has 16 residues. Germline loops: CDR1 GTSNPN, CDR2 SVGIG (reference sequence). This clone was seen a single time. The chain uses TRBV30 and TRBJ2-7, with 13 nucleotides matching TRBD2. Sequencing used peripheral blood. This TCR was sampled from a man in his forties or fifties with active or convalescent COVID-19. CDR3 coding DNA: TGTGCCTGGATGGGGGGACTAGCGGGGTGGGCCGACGAGCAGTACTTC. Its translation is CAWMGGLAGWADEQYF.